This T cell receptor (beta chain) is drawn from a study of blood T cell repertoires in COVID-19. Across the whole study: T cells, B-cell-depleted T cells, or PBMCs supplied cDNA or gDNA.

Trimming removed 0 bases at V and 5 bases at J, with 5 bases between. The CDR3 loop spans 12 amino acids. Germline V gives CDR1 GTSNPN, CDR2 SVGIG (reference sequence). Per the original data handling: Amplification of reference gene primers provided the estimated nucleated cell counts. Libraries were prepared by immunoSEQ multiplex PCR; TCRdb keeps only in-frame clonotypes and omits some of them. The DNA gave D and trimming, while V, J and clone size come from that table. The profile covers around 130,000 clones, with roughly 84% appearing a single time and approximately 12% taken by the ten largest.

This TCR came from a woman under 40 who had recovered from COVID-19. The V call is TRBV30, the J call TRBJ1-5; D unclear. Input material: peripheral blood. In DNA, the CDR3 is TGTGCCTGGAGTGTCCGGTATCAGCCCCAGCATTTT. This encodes CAWSVRYQPQHF.